This entry lists 25 T cell receptor beta chains sequenced from one sample in a study of cytomegalovirus exposure and HLA in healthy donors (dated by TCRdb to about 2017). The library was generated by the immunoSEQ multiplex PCR assay. For the multiplex PCR, a mixture combining 60 forward primers for TCR Vbeta segments and 13 reverse primers for TCR Jbeta segments was used. TCRdb holds this immuneACCESS table with in-frame rearrangements only. Some clones are missing; in checked studies, unresolved V genes explain under half, and the rest has no known cause. For this sample the table gives about 160,000 clones, of which 75% to 85% were detected only once. The ten top clones hold less than 15% of the sample. The sample comprised PBMCs. These receptors were collected from a woman aged 45-65 years in good health and CMV-seronegative.

The chain recombines TRBV6-6 with TRBJ1-4; D not resolved. V was trimmed by 6 bases and J by 2 bases, leaving 13 bases between them. Per germline, CDR1 MNHNY and CDR2 SVGAGI (reference sequence). This CDR3 spans 15 amino acids. The CDR3 reads CASRGGLNTNEKLFF. The CDR3 region has the DNA TGTGCCAGCAGGGGAGGGCTTAATACTAATGAAAAACTGTTTTTT.

This chain links TRBV5-4 with TRBJ1-1; no reliable D call. CDR3 size: 12 residues. Germline V CDR1 and CDR2: SGHNT, YYREEE (reference sequence). V was shortened by 2 bases and J by 4 bases, with 6 bases between the two germline ends. The chain's CDR3 is CASSFLFTEAFF. In DNA, the CDR3 is TGTGCCAGCAGCTTCCTCTTCACTGAAGCTTTCTTT.

This clone has only a few counts. This chain connects TRBV15 to TRBJ1-1; D unclear. Germline V gene lookup returns CDR1 LNHNV and CDR2 YYDKDF (reference sequence). The CDR3 runs to 14 residues. V lost 7 bases and J 1 base, leaving 13 bases between the germline ends. The CDR3 region is CATTIGGRNTEAFF. CDR3 nucleotide sequence: TGTGCCACCACCATCGGAGGGCGGAACACTGAAGCTTTCTTT.

This chain joins TRBV7-5 and TRBJ2-4; the table's D gene call, TRBD2, was not cross checked with the DNA. TRBV7-5 is labeled a pseudogene. This CDR3 has 16 residues. CDR3 protein: CARSWTSGLAKNIQYF. The CDR3 nucleotides are TGTGCCAGAAGCTGGACTAGCGGCCTAGCCAAAAACATTCAGTACTTC.

The chain links TRBV30 to TRBJ2-7, with TRBD2 identical over 8 bases. V shed 5 bases, J shed 0 bases, and the junction held 6 bases outside the gene matches. CDR1 is GTSNPN and CDR2 is SVGIG in the germline V gene (reference sequence). The CDR3 covers 14 residues. DNA of the CDR3: TGTGCCTGGGGAAGCGGGAGTTCCTCCTACGAGCAGTACTTC. Encoded protein: CAWGSGSSSYEQYF.

This clone was recorded once. V and J are TRBV11-2 and TRBJ1-2, with no clear D. Germline CDR1 SGHAT, CDR2 FQNNGV. Trimming cost V 0 bases and J 2 bases, with 4 bases left between them. This CDR3 contains 13 residues. CDR3 sequence: CASSLDLNYGYTF. CDR3 in DNA: TGTGCCAGCAGCTTAGACCTAAACTATGGCTACACCTTC.

This clone was detected a few times. The chain uses TRBV2 and TRBJ2-7; D possibly corresponds to TRBD1 (6 bases). Trimming removed 6 bases from V and 6 bases from J, with 12 bases in between. CDR1 and CDR2 from the germline V gene are SNHLY and FYNNEI. The CDR3 runs to 12 residues. The CDR3 is CASSPGVGEQYF. CDR3 in DNA: TGTGCCAGCAGCCCAGGGGTGGGCGAGCAGTACTTC.

This clone was seen just once. This chain uses TRBV7-9 with TRBJ2-7, with TRBD2 matching 7 bases. The germline gives CDR1 SEHNR, CDR2 FQNEAQ (reference sequence). CDR3 length equals 16 residues. Germline trimming cut 4 bases from V and 3 bases from J; bases unmatched to any gene: 12. CDR3 residues: CASSSSGGGPLYEQYF. Here the CDR3 DNA reads TGTGCCAGCAGCTCTTCTGGCGGGGGACCCCTCTACGAGCAGTACTTC.

The genes are TRBV25-1 and TRBJ2-1, with D hard to call. From germline, CDR1 is MGHDK and CDR2 SYGVNS. The CDR3 covers 10 residues. V lost 6 bases and J 10 bases, leaving 7 bases between the germline ends. Written as DNA, the CDR3 is TGTGCCAGCAGCCATGGCGAGCAGTTCTTC. The encoded protein is CASSHGEQFF.

The chain has TRBV7-9 and TRBJ2-1; D perhaps matches TRBD1 (6 bases). V gave up 6 bases and J gave up 6 bases, with 9 bases separating them. The CDR3 is made up of 12 amino acids. The V gene's germline CDR1 is SEHNR and CDR2 FQNEAQ (reference sequence). The CDR3 nucleotides read TGTGCCAGCAGGGGGGCGGGCAATGAGCAGTTCTTC. Translating it yields CASRGAGNEQFF. Variable domain in full (rest from reference TRBV7-9 and TRBJ2-1): DTGVSQNPRHKITKRGQNVTFRCDPISEHNRLYWYRQTLGQGPEFLTYFQNEAQLEKSRLLSDRFSAERPKGSFSTLEIQRTEQGDSAMYLCASRGAGNEQFFGPGTRLTVL.

This clone has only a few counts. The V and J genes are TRBV6-5 and TRBJ1-2, with 10 bases aligning to TRBD1. Losses at the gene ends were 5 bases for V and 2 bases for J; bases not matched to a gene: 5. The CDR3 sequence is 15 residues long. Germline CDR1 MNHEY, CDR2 SVGAGI. CDR3 sequence: CASSTAGQGNYGYTF. CDR3 DNA sequence: TGTGCCAGCAGTACAGCGGGACAGGGGAACTATGGCTACACCTTC.

The V gene is TRBV10-3, the J gene TRBJ1-2; D is ambiguous. CDR3 size: 15 residues. Trimming pared 2 bases from V and 0 bases from J, leaving 10 bases between. CDR1 and CDR2 (germline): ENHRY, SYGVKD. In DNA form, the CDR3 reads TGTGCCATCAGTGAGGCGAGGGCTACTAACTATGGCTACACCTTC. Translation: CAISEARATNYGYTF.

V usage is TRBV11-2 and J usage is TRBJ2-2; D is ambiguous. The CDR3 consists of 15 residues. Germline V gene lookup returns CDR1 SGHAT and CDR2 FQNNGV. V lost 3 bases, J lost 7 bases, and 15 bases lay in between. As DNA, the CDR3 is TGTGCCAGCAGCTTCCCGACTGCTGGTGGCGGGGAGCTGTTTTTT. Translated, it gives CASSFPTAGGGELFF.

This rearrangement joins TRBV30 to TRBJ1-1; no clear D. V lost 2 bases, J lost 3 bases, and 4 bases lay in between. CDR3 length: 11 residues. Germline-derived CDR1 and CDR2 are GTSNPN and SVGIG (reference sequence). CDR3 sequence reads: CAWSRDTEAFF. CDR3 nucleotide sequence: TGTGCCTGGAGTCGGGACACTGAAGCTTTCTTT.

The chain is built from TRBV18 and TRBJ1-1; TRBD1 matches 10 bases. The CDR3 totals 16 residues. The ends lost 4 bases at V and 4 bases at J; junction bases unmatched: 9. Germline CDR1 reads KGHSH; CDR2 reads LQKENI. The CDR3 protein is CASSRIGTGVGTEAFF. In DNA, the CDR3 is TGTGCCAGCTCACGAATAGGGACAGGGGTTGGCACTGAAGCTTTCTTT.

The rearrangement joins TRBV11-1 to TRBJ2-4; 10 bases match TRBD1. V lost 5 bases to trimming and J lost 6 bases; unmatched junction nucleotides: 10. Germline CDR1 and CDR2: SGHAT and FQDESV (reference sequence). The length of the CDR3 is 16 residues. This CDR3 is CASSPTPWDRGNIQYF. DNA of the CDR3: TGTGCCAGCAGCCCGACCCCTTGGGACAGGGGAAACATTCAGTACTTC.

The gene calls are TRBV7-6 and TRBJ2-5; 11 nucleotides agree with TRBD2. The V segment lost 5 bases and the J segment 0 bases; nucleotides outside the gene matches: 11. This CDR3 contains 18 residues. Germline-derived CDR1 and CDR2 are SGHVS and FNYEAQ. The CDR3 here is CASSRTSGSPLYQETQYF. The CDR3 DNA reads TGTGCCAGCAGCCGAACTAGCGGGAGCCCCTTGTACCAAGAGACCCAGTACTTC.

The V and J genes are TRBV4-3 and TRBJ2-2; no clear D. The CDR3 spans 16 residues. The germline V gene encodes CDR1 LGHNA and CDR2 YSLEER. The V and J ends lost 0 bases and 0 bases respectively, with 8 bases between them. The CDR3 DNA is TGCGCCAGCAGCCAAGAGCCGTCTACGAACACCGGGGAGCTGTTTTTT. This gives the protein CASSQEPSTNTGELFF.

The CDR3 nucleotides read TGTGCCAGCAGTTTATCAACAGGTTTGAGCACAGATACGCAGTATTTT. Encoded protein: CASSLSTGLSTDTQYF. V gene TRBV28 combines with J gene TRBJ2-3; D might be TRBD1 (5 bases). V dropped 1 base and J dropped 0 bases, with 11 bases sitting between them. This CDR3 has 16 residues. CDR1 and CDR2 (germline): MDHEN, SYDVKM.

V and J are TRBV6-5 and TRBJ1-1; D remains ambiguous. The CDR3 spans 13 residues. The V end was cut by 5 bases, the J end by 5 bases, with 12 bases between. The V gene's germline CDR1 is MNHEY and CDR2 SVGAGI. The CDR3 coding sequence is TGTGCCAGCAGTAGTTTGCCGGGGACTGAAGCTTTCTTT. Encoded protein: CASSSLPGTEAFF.

This clone was detected a few times. This chain connects TRBV7-9 to TRBJ2-7; 9 bases map to TRBD1. Trimming at V came to 5 bases and at J to 4 bases, leaving 3 bases not matched to a gene. Per germline, CDR1 SEHNR and CDR2 FQNEAQ (reference sequence). The CDR3 extends over 13 amino acids. CDR3 nucleotide sequence: TGTGCCAGCAGCGAGACAGGGGGTTACGAGCAGTACTTC. It encodes CASSETGGYEQYF.

A remark on this clone: This specimen includes other DNA sequences encoding the same CDR3. The V gene is TRBV11-1, the J gene TRBJ1-6, with 8 bases identical to TRBD1. This CDR3 spans 16 amino acids. After removal of 5 bases from V and 8 bases from J, the junction contained 11 bases not matched to a gene. Germline CDR1 reads SGHAT; CDR2 reads FQDESV (reference sequence). The CDR3 loop is CASSTYRGSDHSPLHF. CDR3 bases: TGTGCCAGCAGCACCTACAGGGGGTCAGATCATTCACCCCTCCACTTT.

The chain links TRBV5-6 to TRBJ2-1; 15 nucleotides align to TRBD2. Germline lookup yields CDR1 SGHDT and CDR2 YYEEEE. This CDR3 has 19 residues. With V trimmed by 2 bases and J by 10 bases, 16 bases remained unmatched. The CDR3 sequence is CASSLRGLAGGDARREQFF. The DNA for the CDR3 is TGTGCCAGCAGCTTAAGAGGACTAGCGGGGGGGGACGCCAGGCGGGAGCAGTTCTTC.

This clone was recorded a few times. This chain uses TRBV25-1 with TRBJ1-3, with D possibly being TRBD1 (5 bases). The CDR3 contains 14 residues. Germline assignment: CDR1 MGHDK and CDR2 SYGVNS. The ends were cut back, 6 bases at V and 0 bases at J, with 9 bases in the middle. The CDR3 loop is CASRDRGSGNTIYF. As DNA, the CDR3 is TGTGCCAGCAGAGACAGAGGCTCTGGAAACACCATATATTTT.

V and J are TRBV7-2 and TRBJ2-2; a weak D match, TRBD1 (6 bases). This CDR3 comprises 15 residues. The V and J ends lost 5 bases and 5 bases respectively, with 15 bases between them. Germline V gives CDR1 SGHTA, CDR2 FQGNSA. CDR3 sequence: CASSPSQGPTGELFF. CDR3 coding DNA: TGTGCCAGCAGCCCCTCCCAGGGGCCGACCGGGGAGCTGTTTTTT.